This T cell receptor (beta chain) stems from a study of radiotherapy plus CTLA-4 blockade in lung cancer. Study context: In 18% of patients, objective responses were seen; 31% had disease control. Whole-study results and caveats: Early shifts in blood T cell clones, with interferon-beta, reportedly predicted response best. After radiotherapy and ipilimumab, tumor-derived clones expanded in peripheral blood.

Germline CDR1 and CDR2: MGHDK and SYGVNS. CDR3 length: 15 amino acids. The V end was cut by 7 bases, the J end by 0 bases, with 14 bases between. The repertoire was sequenced with immunoSEQ multiplex PCR; TCRdb's copy has only in-frame clones and lacks some. The data show some 50,000 clones, more than 60% seen once. With respect to this clone: Its antigen is as yet unknown.

This TCR derives from a human donor with non-small cell lung cancer who had a partial response to radiotherapy plus ipilimumab. The sequencing here drew on peripheral blood, taken from a patient treated with radiotherapy plus ipilimumab. The V and J genes are TRBV25-1 and TRBJ2-3, with a tentative D call TRBD1 (5 bases). The CDR3 here is CASIPSGLSTDTQYF. As DNA, the CDR3 is TGTGCCAGCATCCCCTCAGGGCTCAGCACAGATACGCAGTATTTT.